The entry below describes one T cell receptor (beta chain). As yet, its antigen is unknown. The sample comes from a study of T cells expressing NK-cell markers. On the study more broadly: Obtained from sorted CD3+CD56+NKG2C+, CD3+CD56+NKG2C- and CD3+CD56-NKG2C+ T cells were the TCR beta repertoires. Findings and caveats of the study: Leadership of the CD3+CD56-NKG2C+ fraction also belonged to these clonotypes in a handful of donors.

From the 5' RACE reads, TCRdb lists one entry per CDR3 protein and no DNA. This sample contains approximately 550,000 distinct CDR3 sequences. This CDR3 has 16 residues. The receptor was derived from a man aged 18 to 35 in good health. The source material was blood T cells: a sorted CD56 or NKG2C T cell subset, CD4+ or CD8+ T cells, or bulk PBMC T cells (not recorded which). V usage is TRBV12-3 or TRBV12-4 and J usage is TRBJ2-5; TCRdb gives TRBD1 as the D gene, but with no DNA this cannot be confirmed. Here the CDR3 reads CASSLASSSSPETQYF.